Each of the 22 T cell receptor beta chains below was sequenced from the same sample in a study of Ad26.COV2.S vaccination and SARS-CoV-2 variants. This sample's treatment: approximately 18 received Ad26.COV2.S at low or high dose, single or two shots; 5 received placebo; per-sample allocation not given. Specimens were obtained on day 63 following the first vaccine or placebo injection. Using immunoSEQ multiplex PCR, the repertoire was profiled, and TCRdb retains in-frame clones only, with some absent. The sample shows about 350,000 clones, roughly 84% of them seen only once. Specimen: peripheral blood, collected in a trial of Ad26.COV2.S vaccine versus placebo. The receptors stem from a person aged 18 to 65 who received the Ad26.COV2.S COVID-19 vaccine or a placebo.

This clone was observed once. V and J are TRBV7-2 and TRBJ1-1; D gene unclear. Trimming left V 1 base short and J 0 bases short, with 12 bases between. The CDR3 is 16 residues long. Germline loops: CDR1 SGHTA, CDR2 FQGNSA. CDR3 amino acids: CASSLDVYSLNTEAFF. CDR3 sequence (DNA): TGTGCCAGCAGCTTAGACGTTTACAGCCTGAACACTGAAGCTTTCTTT.

The chain couples TRBV6-1 to TRBJ2-7, with 11 nucleotides matching TRBD2. The CDR3 consists of 17 residues. With V trimmed by 0 bases and J by 0 bases, 4 bases remained unmatched. Germline V lookup: CDR1 MNHNS, CDR2 SASEGT. CDR3 loop: CASSEAVSGGASYEQYF. CDR3 nucleotide sequence: TGTGCCAGCAGTGAAGCTGTTAGCGGGGGGGCCTCCTACGAGCAGTACTTC.

The gene calls are TRBV19 and TRBJ1-2; D remains unclear. Germline CDR1 reads LNHDA; CDR2 reads SQIVND (reference sequence). CDR3 length: 13 amino acids. V was pared by 5 bases and J by 8 bases, with 15 bases between. The CDR3 coding sequence is TGTGCCAGTAGTCAAGTCGCTACAGAAGGCTACACCTTC. The encoded protein is CASSQVATEGYTF.

The CDR3 region is CASSQLGRGDTGELFF. The CDR3, as DNA: TGTGCCAGCAGCCAACTGGGCAGGGGGGACACCGGGGAGCTGTTTTTT. The J gene is TRBJ2-2, the V gene TRBV4-2; the D gene is possibly TRBD1 (7 bases). Deletions cut 2 bases from V and 3 bases from J, with 13 bases between. The CDR3 is made up of 16 amino acids. The V gene's germline CDR1 is LGHNA and CDR2 YNFKEQ.

The chain links TRBV2 to TRBJ1-2, with D unclear. The germline CDR1 and CDR2 sequences are SNHLY and FYNNEI. The CDR3 runs to 13 residues. V lost 6 bases to trimming and J lost 2 bases, with 10 bases between them. The CDR3: CASRAGVNYGYTF. CDR3 bases: TGTGCCAGCAGGGCCGGGGTCAACTATGGCTACACCTTC. The full variable domain, with the rest looked up from reference TRBV2 and TRBJ1-2, is EPEVTQTPSHQVTQMGQEVILRCVPISNHLYFYWYRQILGQKVEFLVSFYNNEISEKSEIFDDQFSVERPDGSNFTLKIRSTKLEDSAMYFCASRAGVNYGYTFGSGTRLTVV.

V is TRBV30 and J is TRBJ1-4; a weak D match, TRBD1 (5 bases). Germline V CDR1 and CDR2: GTSNPN, SVGIG (reference sequence). This CDR3 has 13 residues. The germline V and J ends were trimmed by 4 bases and 4 bases, with 10 bases remaining between them. The CDR3 reads CAWNGGSNEKLFF. For the CDR3, the DNA is TGTGCCTGGAACGGGGGGAGTAATGAAAAACTGTTTTTT.

This chain's CDR3 is CAGTSGGTDTQYF. For the CDR3, the DNA is TGTGCCGGGACTAGCGGGGGGACAGATACGCAGTATTTT. J is TRBJ2-3 and V is TRBV6-5; 15 bases align to TRBD2. Germline lookup yields CDR1 MNHEY and CDR2 SVGAGI. The CDR3 consists of 13 residues. V lost 11 bases and J lost 3; bases outside the gene matches: 0.

This rearrangement joins TRBV7-8 to TRBJ2-1, with 9 bases fitting TRBD1. This CDR3 has 15 residues. J gave up 9 bases and V 0 bases, and 6 bases lay outside the gene matches. CDR1 SGHVS and CDR2 FQNEAQ come from the germline V gene. DNA of the CDR3: TGTGCCAGCAGCTTAGCTGGGGACAGGGCAACTGAGCAGTTCTTC. Translation: CASSLAGDRATEQFF.

The gene calls are TRBV11-2 and TRBJ1-4; D is perhaps TRBD1 (5 bases). Germline loops: CDR1 SGHAT, CDR2 FQNNGV. This CDR3 is 15 amino acids long. The V and J ends lost 4 bases and 8 bases respectively, with 17 bases between them. The CDR3 nucleotides are TGTGCCAGCAGCTCGTCCGGGACCCGCGGGGAAAAACTGTTTTTT. This sequence encodes CASSSSGTRGEKLFF.

The sample holds many counts of this clone. The chain joins TRBV5-1 to TRBJ1-5; the D is unclear. The V gene lost 4 bases and the J gene lost 2 bases, with 10 bases spanning the gap. Germline V gene data show CDR1 as SGHRS and CDR2 as YFSETQ. The CDR3 runs 14 residues. CDR3 region: CASSTVPGNQPQHF. The DNA for the CDR3 is TGCGCCAGCAGCACGGTCCCGGGCAATCAGCCCCAGCATTTT.

This clone was observed a few times. Here the CDR3 reads CASSPSSRNSNQPQHF. In DNA, the CDR3 is TGTGCCAGCTCACCATCGAGTAGGAATAGCAATCAGCCCCAGCATTTT. The chain recombines TRBV18 with TRBJ1-5; D unresolved. CDR1 is KGHSH, CDR2 LQKENI, per germline. CDR3 size: 16 residues. The V end was cut by 2 bases, the J end by 0 bases, with 11 bases between.

This clone occurred once. V gene TRBV7-9 combines with J gene TRBJ1-1, with D possibly being TRBD1 (6 bases). V lost 5 bases and J 4 bases, leaving 11 bases between the germline ends. This CDR3 spans 13 amino acids. Germline assignment: CDR1 SEHNR and CDR2 FQNEAQ (reference sequence). The CDR3 nucleotides are TGTGCCAGCAGCCCGGGGGCGAGCACTGAAGCTTTCTTT. Translated, it gives CASSPGASTEAFF.

V usage is TRBV12-3 or TRBV12-4 and J usage is TRBJ1-2; D gene unclear. V gave up 8 bases and J gave up 2 bases, with 9 bases separating them. The CDR3 covers 12 residues. The CDR3: CASGSTNYGYTF. DNA of the CDR3: TGTGCCAGCGGTTCGACGAACTATGGCTACACCTTC.

V is TRBV27 and J is TRBJ1-1; tentative D call: TRBD1 (6 bases). The germline V gene encodes CDR1 MNHEY and CDR2 SMNVEV (reference sequence). This CDR3 region has 16 residues. V was shortened by 2 bases and J by 4 bases, with 17 bases between the two germline ends. DNA of the CDR3: TGTGCCAGCAGTTTAATCTTAAACAGGGCGAGCACTGAAGCTTTCTTT. Its translation: CASSLILNRASTEAFF.

This clone was seen more than once but under ten times. The chain links TRBV4-1 to TRBJ1-4; D not resolved. Germline CDR1 MGHRA, CDR2 YSYEKL. Between the trimmed V and J ends, which lost 1 base and 4 bases, there was a span of 10 bases. The CDR3 totals 15 residues. The CDR3 nucleotides are TGCGCCAGCAGCCAAGTGTCAGGCAGTAATGAAAAACTGTTTTTT. This translates into CASSQVSGSNEKLFF.

DNA for the CDR3: TGTGCCAGCAGCGTAGTCCCGACCTCTGGAAACACCATATATTTT. It translates to CASSVVPTSGNTIYF. V gene TRBV9 combines with J gene TRBJ1-3; D not certain. Trimming cost V 0 bases and J 0 bases, with 7 bases left between them. CDR3 length equals 15 residues. Germline assignment: CDR1 SGDLS and CDR2 YYNGEE.

This sequence joins TRBV4-1 and TRBJ2-7; TRBD1 aligns across 10 bases. This CDR3 spans 14 amino acids. CDR1 and CDR2 (germline): MGHRA, YSYEKL. Losses at the gene ends were 3 bases for V and 4 bases for J; bases not matched to a gene: 3. CDR3 coding DNA: TGCGCCAGCAGCCACGTGGGACAGGGGTACGAGCAGTACTTC. This gives the protein CASSHVGQGYEQYF.

For this clone: This sample includes further DNA sequences coding for the same CDR3. The V and J genes are TRBV5-1 and TRBJ2-2; a weak D match, TRBD2 (5 bases). Trimming pared 0 bases from V and 2 bases from J, leaving 8 bases between. Germline V gives CDR1 SGHRS, CDR2 YFSETQ. CDR3 length equals 15 residues. The CDR3 DNA reads as TGCGCCAGCAGCTTGGGAGGGCTTAACACCGGGGAGCTGTTTTTT. Amino acid sequence: CASSLGGLNTGELFF.

This clone has only a few counts. The chain joins TRBV2 to TRBJ1-1; D not certain. The CDR3 consists of 13 residues. The V and J ends lost 6 bases and 6 bases respectively, with 14 bases between them. Germline CDR1 reads SNHLY; CDR2 reads FYNNEI. The CDR3 sequence: CASSPGPRAEAFF. The CDR3 nucleotides are TGTGCCAGCAGCCCTGGGCCCCGGGCTGAAGCTTTCTTT.

The chain joins TRBV5-1 to TRBJ2-3; TRBD2 is a possible D gene (6 bases). The CDR3 consists of 14 residues. V dropped 5 bases and J dropped 0 bases, with 10 bases sitting between them. Germline V gene data show CDR1 as SGHRS and CDR2 as YFSETQ. CDR3: CASREAGSTDTQYF. DNA of the CDR3: TGCGCCAGCAGAGAAGCGGGTAGCACAGATACGCAGTATTTT.

V is TRBV5-5 and J is TRBJ1-1, with D hard to call. Germline V lookup: CDR1 SGHKS, CDR2 YYEKEE (reference sequence). This CDR3 spans 14 amino acids. V lost 0 bases and J 0 bases, leaving 6 bases between the germline ends. CDR3 DNA: TGTGCCAGCAGCTTGGGGGAGGTGAACACTGAAGCTTTCTTT. Its translation is CASSLGEVNTEAFF.

The chain is built from TRBV9 and TRBJ1-1; D is perhaps TRBD1 (6 bases). Germline-derived CDR1 and CDR2 are SGDLS and YYNGEE. CDR3 length: 12 residues. Trimming pared 4 bases from V and 4 bases from J, leaving 8 bases between. The CDR3 sequence is CASSSQGTEAFF. The CDR3 region has the DNA TGTGCCAGCAGCTCACAGGGCACTGAAGCTTTCTTT.